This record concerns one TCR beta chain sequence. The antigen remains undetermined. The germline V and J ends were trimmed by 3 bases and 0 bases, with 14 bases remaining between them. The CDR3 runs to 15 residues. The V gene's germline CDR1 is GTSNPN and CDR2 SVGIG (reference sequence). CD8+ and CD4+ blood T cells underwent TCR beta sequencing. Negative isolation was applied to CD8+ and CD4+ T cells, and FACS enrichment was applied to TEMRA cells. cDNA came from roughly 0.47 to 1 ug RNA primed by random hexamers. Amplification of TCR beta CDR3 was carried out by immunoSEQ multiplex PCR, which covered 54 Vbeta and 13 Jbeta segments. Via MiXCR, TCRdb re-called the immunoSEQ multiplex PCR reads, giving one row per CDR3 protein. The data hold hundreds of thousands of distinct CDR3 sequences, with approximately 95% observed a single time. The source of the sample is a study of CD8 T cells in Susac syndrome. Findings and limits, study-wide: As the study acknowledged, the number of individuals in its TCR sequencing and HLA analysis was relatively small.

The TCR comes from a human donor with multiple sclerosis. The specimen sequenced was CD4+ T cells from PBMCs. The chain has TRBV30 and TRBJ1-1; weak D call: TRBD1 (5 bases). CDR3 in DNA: TGTGCCTGGAGCGACACGGGACCGATGAACACTGAAGCTTTCTTT. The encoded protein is CAWSDTGPMNTEAFF.